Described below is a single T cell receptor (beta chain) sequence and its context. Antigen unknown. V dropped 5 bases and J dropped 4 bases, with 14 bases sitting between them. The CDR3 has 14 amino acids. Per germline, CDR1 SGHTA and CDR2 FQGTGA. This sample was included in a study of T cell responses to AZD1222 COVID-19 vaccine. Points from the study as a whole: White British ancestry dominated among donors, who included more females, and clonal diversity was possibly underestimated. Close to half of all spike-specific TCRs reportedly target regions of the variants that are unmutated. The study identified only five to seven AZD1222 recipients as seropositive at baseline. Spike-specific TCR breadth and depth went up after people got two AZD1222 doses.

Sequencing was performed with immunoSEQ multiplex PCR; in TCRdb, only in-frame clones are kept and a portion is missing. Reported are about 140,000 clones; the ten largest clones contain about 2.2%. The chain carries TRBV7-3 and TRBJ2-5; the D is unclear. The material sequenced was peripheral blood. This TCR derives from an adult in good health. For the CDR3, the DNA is TGTGCCAGCAGCCCGTCGGGTGGCCGAGAGACCCAGTACTTC. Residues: CASSPSGGRETQYF.